Detailed here is one TCR beta chain. At one end the junction does not follow the germline gene, possibly because of a read error. The sample is drawn from a study of T cells in Graves' hyperthyroidism and ophthalmopathy. This CDR3 spans 15 amino acids. Germline CDR1 is LGHDT and CDR2 is YNNKEL (reference sequence). TCR beta CDR3 regions were amplified from RNA transcripts. TCR CDR3 regions were first amplified by RT-PCR with HTBI primers. TCRdb re-called the multiplex PCR reads with MiXCR, one entry per CDR3 protein. Seen here are around 380,000 distinct CDR3 sequences, approximately 13% observed once, and the top ten hold 20%.

J is TRBJ2-1 and V is TRBV3-1; 9 bases are a match to TRBD2. Sequencing input: blood. The TCR comes from a man under 40 with Graves' hyperthyroidism that later progressed to Graves' ophthalmopathy. In nucleotides, the CDR3 is TGTGCCAGCAGCCCTCGGCTAGCGGGGTTCAATGAGCAGCTCTTC. Its translation is CASSPRLAGFNEQLF.